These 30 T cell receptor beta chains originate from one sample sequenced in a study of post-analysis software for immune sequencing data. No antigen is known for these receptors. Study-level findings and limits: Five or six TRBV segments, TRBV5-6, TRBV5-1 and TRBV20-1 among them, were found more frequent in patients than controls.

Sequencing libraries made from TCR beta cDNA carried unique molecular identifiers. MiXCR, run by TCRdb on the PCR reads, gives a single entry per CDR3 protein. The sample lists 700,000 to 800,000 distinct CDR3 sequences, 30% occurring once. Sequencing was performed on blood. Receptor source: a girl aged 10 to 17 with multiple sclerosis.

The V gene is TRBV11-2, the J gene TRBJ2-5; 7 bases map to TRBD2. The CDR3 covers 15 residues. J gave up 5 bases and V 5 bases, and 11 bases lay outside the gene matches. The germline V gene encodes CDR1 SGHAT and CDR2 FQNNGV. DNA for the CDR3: TGTGCCAGCAGCCCCAGGACTAGAAGGGAGGAGACCCAGTACTTC. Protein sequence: CASSPRTRREETQYF.

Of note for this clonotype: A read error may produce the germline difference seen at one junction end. The CDR3 sequence is CASTEANYGHTF. The DNA for the CDR3 is TGCGCCAGCACAGAAGCTAACTATGGCCACACCTTC. The chain has TRBV5-1 and TRBJ1-2; no reliable D call. The CDR3 has 12 amino acids. Germline lookup yields CDR1 SGHRS and CDR2 YFSETQ.

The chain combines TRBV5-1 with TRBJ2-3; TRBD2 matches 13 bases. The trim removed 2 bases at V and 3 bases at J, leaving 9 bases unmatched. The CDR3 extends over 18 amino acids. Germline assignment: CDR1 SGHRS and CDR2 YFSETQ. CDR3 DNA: TGCGCCAGCAGCTTAGGACTAGCGGGGGCTCTCGGGACAGATACGCAGTATTTT. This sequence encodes CASSLGLAGALGTDTQYF.

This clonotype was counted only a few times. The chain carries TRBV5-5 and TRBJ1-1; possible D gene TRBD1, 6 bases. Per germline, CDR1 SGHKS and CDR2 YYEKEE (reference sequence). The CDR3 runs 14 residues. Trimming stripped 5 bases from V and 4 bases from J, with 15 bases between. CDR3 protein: CASRSTGRATEAFF. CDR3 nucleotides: TGTGCCAGCAGATCCACAGGGAGGGCCACTGAAGCTTTCTTT.

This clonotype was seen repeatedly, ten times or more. Here the CDR3 reads CSAGLTEQYF. CDR3 nucleotides: TGCAGTGCTGGATTAACCGAGCAGTACTTC. This sequence joins TRBV20-1 and TRBJ2-7; D call uncertain. Germline V gives CDR1 DFQATT, CDR2 SNEGSKA (reference sequence). Trimming took off 5 bases at V and 6 bases at J, with 8 bases between the two ends. The CDR3 has 10 residues.

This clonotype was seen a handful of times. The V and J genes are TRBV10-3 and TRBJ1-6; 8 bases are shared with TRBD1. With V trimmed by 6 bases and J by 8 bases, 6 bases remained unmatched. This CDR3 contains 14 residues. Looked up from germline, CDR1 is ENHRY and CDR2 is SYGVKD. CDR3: CAISQDRGDSPLHF. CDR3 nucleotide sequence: TGTGCCATCAGCCAAGACAGGGGTGATTCACCCCTCCACTTT.

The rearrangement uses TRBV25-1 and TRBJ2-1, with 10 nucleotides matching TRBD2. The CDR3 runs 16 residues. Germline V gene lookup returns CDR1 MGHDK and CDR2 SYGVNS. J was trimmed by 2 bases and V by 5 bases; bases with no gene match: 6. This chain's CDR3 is CASSPFLAGAYNEQFF. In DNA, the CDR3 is TGTGCCAGCAGTCCTTTTCTAGCGGGAGCCTACAATGAGCAGTTCTTC.

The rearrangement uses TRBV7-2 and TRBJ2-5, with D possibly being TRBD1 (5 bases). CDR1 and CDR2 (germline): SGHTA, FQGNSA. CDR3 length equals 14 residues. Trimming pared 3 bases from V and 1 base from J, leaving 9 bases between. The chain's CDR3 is CASSFGHLQETQYF. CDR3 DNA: TGTGCCAGCAGCTTCGGACACCTCCAAGAGACCCAGTACTTC.

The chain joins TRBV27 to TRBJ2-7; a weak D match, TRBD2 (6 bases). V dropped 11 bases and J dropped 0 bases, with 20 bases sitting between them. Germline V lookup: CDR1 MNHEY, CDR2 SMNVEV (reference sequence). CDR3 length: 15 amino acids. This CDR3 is CALGYGRESSYEQYF. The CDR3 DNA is TGTGCCCTAGGGTACGGGAGAGAGAGCTCCTACGAGCAGTACTTC.

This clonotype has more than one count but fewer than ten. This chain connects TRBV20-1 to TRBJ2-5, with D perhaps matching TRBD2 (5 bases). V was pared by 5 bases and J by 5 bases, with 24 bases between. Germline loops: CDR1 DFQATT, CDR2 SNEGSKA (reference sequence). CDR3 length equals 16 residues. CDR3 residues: CSARHPVSRGRETQYF. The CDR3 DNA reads TGCAGTGCTCGCCACCCGGTCTCACGCGGGCGGGAGACCCAGTACTTC.

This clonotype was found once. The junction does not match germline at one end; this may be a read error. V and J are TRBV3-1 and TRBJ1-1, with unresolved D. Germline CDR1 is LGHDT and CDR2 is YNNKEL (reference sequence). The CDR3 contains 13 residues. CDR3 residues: CAGSNRQNTEAFF. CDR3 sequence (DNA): TGTGCCGGCAGCAACAGACAGAACACTGAAGCTTTCTTT.

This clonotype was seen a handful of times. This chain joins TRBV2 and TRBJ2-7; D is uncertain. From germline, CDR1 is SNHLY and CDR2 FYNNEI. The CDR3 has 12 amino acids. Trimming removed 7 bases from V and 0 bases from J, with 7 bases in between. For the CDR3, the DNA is TGTGCCAGCAAAAGGAACTCCTACGAGCAGTACTTC. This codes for CASKRNSYEQYF.

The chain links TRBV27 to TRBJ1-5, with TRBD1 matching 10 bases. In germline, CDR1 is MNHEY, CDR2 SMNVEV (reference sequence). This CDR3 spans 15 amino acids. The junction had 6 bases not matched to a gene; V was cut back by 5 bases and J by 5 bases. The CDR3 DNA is TGTGCCAGCAGTCCGTGGACAGGGGGGGATCAGCCCCAGCATTTT. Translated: CASSPWTGGDQPQHF.

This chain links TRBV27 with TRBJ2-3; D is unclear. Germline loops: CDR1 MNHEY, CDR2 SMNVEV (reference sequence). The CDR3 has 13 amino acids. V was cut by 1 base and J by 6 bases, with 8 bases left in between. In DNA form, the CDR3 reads TGTGCCAGCAGTTTATGGTCCACCGATACGCAGTATTTT. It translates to CASSLWSTDTQYF.

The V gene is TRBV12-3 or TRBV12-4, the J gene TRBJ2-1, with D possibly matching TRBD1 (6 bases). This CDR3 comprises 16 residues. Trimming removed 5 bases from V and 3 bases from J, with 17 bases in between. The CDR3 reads CASSPARQAIYNEQFF. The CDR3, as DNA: TGTGCCAGCAGTCCCGCCCGACAGGCCATCTACAATGAGCAGTTCTTC.

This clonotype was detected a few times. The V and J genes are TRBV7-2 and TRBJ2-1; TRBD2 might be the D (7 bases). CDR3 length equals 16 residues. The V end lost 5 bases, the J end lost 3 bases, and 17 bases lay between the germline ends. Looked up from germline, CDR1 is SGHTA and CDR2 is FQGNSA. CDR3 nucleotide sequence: TGTGCCAGCAGCGCCCTGGCGGGGGCGATCTACAATGAGCAGTTCTTC. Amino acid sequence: CASSALAGAIYNEQFF. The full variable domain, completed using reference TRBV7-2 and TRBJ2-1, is GAGVSQSPSNKVTEKGKDVELRCDPISGHTALYWYRQSLGQGLEFLIYFQGNSAPDKSGLPSDRFSAERTGGSVSTLTIQRTQQEDSAVYLCASSALAGAIYNEQFFGPGTRLTVL.

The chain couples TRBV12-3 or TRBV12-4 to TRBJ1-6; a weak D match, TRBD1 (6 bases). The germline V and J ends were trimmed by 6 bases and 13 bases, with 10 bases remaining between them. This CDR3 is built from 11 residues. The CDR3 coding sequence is TGTGCCAGCAGACTACAGGGCCCCCTCCACTTT. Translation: CASRLQGPLHF.

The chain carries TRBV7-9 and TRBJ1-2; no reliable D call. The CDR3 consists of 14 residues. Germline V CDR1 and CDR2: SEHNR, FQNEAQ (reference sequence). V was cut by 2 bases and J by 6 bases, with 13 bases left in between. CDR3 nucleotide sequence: TGTGCCAGCAGCTTACCGGCCCGACCGGATGGCTACACCTTC. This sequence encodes CASSLPARPDGYTF.

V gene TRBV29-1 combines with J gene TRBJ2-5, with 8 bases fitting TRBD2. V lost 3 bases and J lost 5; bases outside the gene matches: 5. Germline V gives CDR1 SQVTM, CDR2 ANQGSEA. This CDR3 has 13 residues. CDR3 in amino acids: CSVDRGGLETQYF. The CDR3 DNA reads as TGCAGCGTTGATCGGGGGGGCCTTGAGACCCAGTACTTC.

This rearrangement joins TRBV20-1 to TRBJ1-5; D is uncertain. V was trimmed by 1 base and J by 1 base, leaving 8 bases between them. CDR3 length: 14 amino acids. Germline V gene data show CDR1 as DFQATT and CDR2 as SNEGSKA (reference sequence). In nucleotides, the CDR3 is TGCAGTGCTAGAGGGGTGGACAGCAATCAGCCCCAGCATTTT. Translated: CSARGVDSNQPQHF.

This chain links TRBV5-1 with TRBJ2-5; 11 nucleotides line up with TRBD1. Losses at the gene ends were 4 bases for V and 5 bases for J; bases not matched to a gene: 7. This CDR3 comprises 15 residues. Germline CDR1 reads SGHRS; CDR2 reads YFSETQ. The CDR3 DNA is TGCGCCAGCAGCGAAGGACAGGGGGCAGGCGAGACCCAGTACTTC. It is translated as CASSEGQGAGETQYF.

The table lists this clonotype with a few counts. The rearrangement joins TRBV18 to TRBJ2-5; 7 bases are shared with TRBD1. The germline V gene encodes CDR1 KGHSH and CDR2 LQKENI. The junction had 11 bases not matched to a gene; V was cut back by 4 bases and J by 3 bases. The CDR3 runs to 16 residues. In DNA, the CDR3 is TGTGCCAGCTCACTCCTAAGTTCCGGGACAGAAGAGACCCAGTACTTC. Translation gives CASSLLSSGTEETQYF.

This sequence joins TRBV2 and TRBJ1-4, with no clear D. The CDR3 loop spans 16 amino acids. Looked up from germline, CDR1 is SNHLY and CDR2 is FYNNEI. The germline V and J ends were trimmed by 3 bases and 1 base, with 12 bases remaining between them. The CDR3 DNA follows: TGTGCCAGCAGTGATCCCGGCGCCAGAACTAATGAAAAACTGTTTTTT. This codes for CASSDPGARTNEKLFF.

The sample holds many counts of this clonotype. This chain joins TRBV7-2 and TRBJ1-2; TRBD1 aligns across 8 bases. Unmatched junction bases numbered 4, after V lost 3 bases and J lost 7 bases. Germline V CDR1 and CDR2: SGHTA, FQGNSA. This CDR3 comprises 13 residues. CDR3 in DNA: TGTGCCAGCAGCTTTGACAGGGGCGGTGGCTACACCTTC. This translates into CASSFDRGGGYTF.

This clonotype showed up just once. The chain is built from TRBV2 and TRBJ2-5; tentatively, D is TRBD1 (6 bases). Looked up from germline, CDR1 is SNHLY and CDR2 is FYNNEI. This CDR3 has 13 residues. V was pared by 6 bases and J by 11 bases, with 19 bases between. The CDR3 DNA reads TGTGCCAGCAGCTGGGGGCTAGGAAATGAGCAGTACTTC. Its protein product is CASSWGLGNEQYF.

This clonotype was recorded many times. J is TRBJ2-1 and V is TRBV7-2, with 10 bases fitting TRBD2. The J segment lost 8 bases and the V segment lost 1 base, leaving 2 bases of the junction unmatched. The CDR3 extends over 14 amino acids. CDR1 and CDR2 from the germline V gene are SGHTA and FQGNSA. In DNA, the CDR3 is TGTGCCAGCAGCTTAGGGGGGACTAGCGATGAGCAGTTCTTC. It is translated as CASSLGGTSDEQFF. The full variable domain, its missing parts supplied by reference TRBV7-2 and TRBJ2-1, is GAGVSQSPSNKVTEKGKDVELRCDPISGHTALYWYRQSLGQGLEFLIYFQGNSAPDKSGLPSDRFSAERTGGSVSTLTIQRTQQEDSAVYLCASSLGGTSDEQFFGPGTRLTVL.

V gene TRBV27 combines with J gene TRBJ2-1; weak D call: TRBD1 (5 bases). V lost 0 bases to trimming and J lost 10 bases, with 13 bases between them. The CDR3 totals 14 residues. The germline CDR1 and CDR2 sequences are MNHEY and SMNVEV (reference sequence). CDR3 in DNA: TGTGCCAGCAGTTTATCCCGGTCCCCAGGGGAGCAGTTCTTC. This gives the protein CASSLSRSPGEQFF.

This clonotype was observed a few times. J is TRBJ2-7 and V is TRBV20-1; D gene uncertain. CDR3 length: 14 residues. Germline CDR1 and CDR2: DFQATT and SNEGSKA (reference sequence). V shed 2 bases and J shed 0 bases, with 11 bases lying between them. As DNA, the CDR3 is TGCAGTGCTAGATTAGGGTTTAGCTCCTACGAGCAGTACTTC. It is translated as CSARLGFSSYEQYF.

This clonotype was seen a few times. CDR3 residues: CASSSRQGAREQYF. Here the CDR3 DNA reads TGTGCCAGCAGCAGCAGACAGGGGGCGCGAGAGCAGTACTTC. The gene calls are TRBV27 and TRBJ2-7; 10 bases agree with TRBD1. This CDR3 is built from 14 residues. Unmatched junction bases numbered 9, after V lost 6 bases and J lost 7 bases. Germline V lookup: CDR1 MNHEY, CDR2 SMNVEV (reference sequence).

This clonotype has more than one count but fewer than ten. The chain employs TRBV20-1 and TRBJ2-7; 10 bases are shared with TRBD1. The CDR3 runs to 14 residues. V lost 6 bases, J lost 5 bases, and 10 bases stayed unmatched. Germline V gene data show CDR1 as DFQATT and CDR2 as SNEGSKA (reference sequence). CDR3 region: CSAPNRQGADEQYF. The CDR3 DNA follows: TGCAGTGCCCCGAATCGACAGGGGGCGGACGAGCAGTACTTC.